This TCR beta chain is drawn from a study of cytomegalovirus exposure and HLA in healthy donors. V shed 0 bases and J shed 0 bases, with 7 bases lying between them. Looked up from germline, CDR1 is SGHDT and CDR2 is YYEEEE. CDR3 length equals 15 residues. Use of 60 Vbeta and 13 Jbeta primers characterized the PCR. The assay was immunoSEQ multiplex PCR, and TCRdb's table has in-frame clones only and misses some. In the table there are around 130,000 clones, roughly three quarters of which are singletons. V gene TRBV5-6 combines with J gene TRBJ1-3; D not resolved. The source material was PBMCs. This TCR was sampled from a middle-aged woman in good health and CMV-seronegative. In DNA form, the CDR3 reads TGTGCCAGCAGCTTGGAGCGGATCTCTGGAAACACCATATATTTT. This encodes CASSLERISGNTIYF.